A single sample gave rise to the 20 T cell receptor beta chains below, sequenced in a study of regulatory T cells in long-lasting Graves disease. Described time point: newly diagnosed GD, antithyroid drugs for less than 3 months. PBMCs were the source of the RNA used for TCR sequencing. Combining iRepertoire HTBI primers with Arm-PCR of CDR3 regions, the authors built TCR beta libraries. TCRdb re-analysed the multiplex PCR reads in MiXCR, keeping a single row per CDR3 protein. Of about 560,000 distinct CDR3 sequences listed, around 15% are singletons. This sample also appeared in a second study, on T cells in Graves' hyperthyroidism and ophthalmopathy.

The input for sequencing was peripheral blood mononuclear cells (PBMCs), taken at new diagnosis, from a patient treated with antithyroid drugs. The receptors were sampled from a man younger than 35 with Graves disease.

The gene calls are TRBV4-1 and TRBJ2-7, with 13 bases matching TRBD2. Germline V gene sequence: CDR1 MGHRA, CDR2 YSYEKL. Trimming took 0 bases from V and 2 from J; bases not matched to a gene: 16. CDR3 size: 21 residues. CDR3 residues: CASSQDRLAGGAAGWAYEQYF. The CDR3 DNA sequence: TGCGCCAGCAGCCAAGATCGACTAGCGGGAGGTGCAGCCGGTTGGGCCTACGAGCAGTACTTC.

A remark on this clonotype: This may be a read error: a much more frequent sequence differs by one nucleotide. Likely a read error: the CDR3 ends without its conserved phenylalanine or tryptophan. The chain is built from TRBV6-1 and TRBJ2-5, with D perhaps assigned TRBD1 or TRBD2 (5 bases each). In germline, CDR1 is MNHNS, CDR2 SASEGT. V was trimmed by 7 bases and J by 3 bases, leaving 12 bases between them. This CDR3 spans 13 amino acids. The CDR3 here is CASIWGTEETQYL. The CDR3 DNA sequence: TGTGCCAGCATTTGGGGGACCGAAGAGACCCAGTACTTA.

This clonotype occurred a few times. The V call is TRBV4-1, the J call TRBJ2-1; 8 bases match TRBD2. The CDR3 totals 14 residues. The germline CDR1 and CDR2 sequences are MGHRA and YSYEKL. V dropped 1 base and J dropped 10; count of bases not matched to a gene: 6. DNA for the CDR3: TGCGCCAGCAGCCAAGGGCGGGAGGTGAGGGAGCAGTTCTTC. It is translated as CASSQGREVREQFF.

The chain uses TRBV11-2 and TRBJ1-1; D ambiguous. Trimming pared 5 bases from V and 5 bases from J, leaving 18 bases between. Germline loops: CDR1 SGHAT, CDR2 FQNNGV. The CDR3 sequence is 15 residues long. In DNA form, the CDR3 reads TGTGCCAGCAGCGCCGCCCCCCGGACGGGTACTGAAGCTTTCTTT. It is translated as CASSAAPRTGTEAFF.

This clonotype was recorded at least ten times. The chain has TRBV28 and TRBJ2-6; D is perhaps TRBD2 (5 bases). V lost 5 bases and J 3 bases, leaving 11 bases between the germline ends. Germline V lookup: CDR1 MDHEN, CDR2 SYDVKM. The CDR3 spans 15 residues. In nucleotides, the CDR3 is TGTGCCAGCAGTCCCGTTGGGAGTGGGGCCAACGTCCTGACTTTC. Encoded protein: CASSPVGSGANVLTF.

As to this clonotype: A much larger clone sits a single nucleotide away, making a read error possible. This rearrangement joins TRBV7-2 to TRBJ2-4; 7 bases are shared with TRBD1. The germline V gene encodes CDR1 SGHTA and CDR2 FQGNSA. Unmatched junction bases numbered 13, after V lost 5 bases and J lost 9 bases. CDR3 size: 15 residues. In nucleotides, the CDR3 is TGTGCCAGCAGCGCAGACAGGGTGGCTACGAGCATTCAGTACTTC. The encoded protein is CASSADRVATSIQYF. The variable domain in full, completed from reference TRBV7-2 and TRBJ2-4, reads GAGVSQSPSNKVTEKGKDVELRCDPISGHTALYWYRQSLGQGLEFLIYFQGNSAPDKSGLPSDRFSAERTGGSVSTLTIQRTQQEDSAVYLCASSADRVATSIQYFGAGTRLSVL.

This rearrangement joins TRBV29-1 to TRBJ1-2; 8 bases match TRBD1. CDR1 is SQVTM and CDR2 is ANQGSEA in the germline V gene. The CDR3 has 13 amino acids. Trimming cost V 7 bases and J 3 bases; bases outside gene matches: 7. The CDR3 DNA is TGCAGCGCCCAAACGGGACAGGACTATGGCTACACCTTC. Its translation is CSAQTGQDYGYTF. The entire variable domain, with the rest obtained from reference TRBV29-1 and TRBJ1-2, is as follows: SAVISQKPSRDICQRGTSLTIQCQVDSQVTMMFWYRQQPGQSLTLIATANQGSEATYESGFVIDKFPISRPNLTFSTLTVSNMSPEDSSIYLCSAQTGQDYGYTFGSGTRLTVV.

The chain employs TRBV5-1 and TRBJ2-7; a possible D gene is TRBD1 (6 bases). Trimming stripped 1 base from V and 0 bases from J, with 14 bases between. The CDR3 length is 16 residues. Germline V gives CDR1 SGHRS, CDR2 YFSETQ. CDR3 bases: TGCGCCAGCAGCTTGAGATCGCGGACAGCCTCCTACGAGCAGTACTTC. As protein: CASSLRSRTASYEQYF.

The chain joins TRBV18 to TRBJ2-4; D remains ambiguous. The V end lost 3 bases, the J end lost 8 bases, and 8 bases lay between the germline ends. The CDR3 has 12 amino acids. Germline-derived CDR1 and CDR2 are KGHSH and LQKENI. The CDR3 coding sequence is TGTGCCAGCTCACCGGAAAGGGACATTCAGTACTTC. It specifies CASSPERDIQYF.

The table lists this clonotype with a few counts. V gene TRBV28 combines with J gene TRBJ2-3; the match to TRBD2 covers 9 bases. The CDR3 spans 15 residues. CDR1 MDHEN and CDR2 SYDVKM come from the germline V gene. V shed 6 bases and J 4 bases; nucleotides not matched to a gene: 8. Here the CDR3 DNA reads TGTGCCAGCAGGGTGGTAGCGGGGGAAGCAGATACGCAGTATTTT. It encodes CASRVVAGEADTQYF.

In its sample, this clonotype was seen many times. This chain links TRBV7-2 with TRBJ2-5, with a weak D call TRBD2 (6 bases). The CDR3 is 15 amino acids. The ends were cut back, 0 bases at V and 4 bases at J, with 12 bases in the middle. The V gene's germline CDR1 is SGHTA and CDR2 FQGNSA. Here the CDR3 DNA reads TGTGCCAGCAGCTTAGCCCTCGGAGGGGCAGAGACCCAGTACTTC. It encodes CASSLALGGAETQYF.

The rearrangement uses TRBV4-1 and TRBJ2-3; the match to TRBD2 covers 11 bases. In germline, CDR1 is MGHRA, CDR2 YSYEKL. Trimming removed 1 base from V and 6 bases from J; junction bases left unmatched: 6. The CDR3 has 16 amino acids. The CDR3 spells CASSQGSGRAYDTQYF. Here the CDR3 DNA reads TGCGCCAGCAGCCAAGGTAGCGGGAGGGCCTACGATACGCAGTATTTT.

This clonotype has at least ten counts. CDR3: CATSRDSPRYGYTF. CDR3 in DNA: TGTGCCACCAGCAGAGATTCTCCGCGCTATGGCTACACCTTC. V and J are TRBV15 and TRBJ1-2, with D hard to call. V was trimmed by 0 bases and J by 4 bases, leaving 9 bases between them. CDR3 length: 14 residues. Germline V gene sequence: CDR1 LNHNV, CDR2 YYDKDF (reference sequence).

This clonotype was observed at least ten times. The chain joins TRBV12-3 or TRBV12-4 to TRBJ2-1, with 7 bases that match TRBD2. V lost 10 bases to trimming and J lost 2 bases; unmatched junction nucleotides: 5. The CDR3 totals 13 residues. Here the CDR3 DNA reads TGTGCCATCCGGGGGGTCACCTACAATGAGCAGTTCTTC. Protein product: CAIRGVTYNEQFF.

This clonotype was observed a handful of times. The CDR3: CASSPTGLTDTQYF. Here the CDR3 DNA reads TGTGCCAGCTCACCAACTGGATTAACAGATACGCAGTATTTT. This chain links TRBV18 with TRBJ2-3, with no clear D. V shed 2 bases and J shed 3 bases, with 9 bases lying between them. The CDR3 consists of 14 residues. Germline-derived CDR1 and CDR2 are KGHSH and LQKENI. The whole variable domain, remainder taken from reference TRBV18 and TRBJ2-3, is NAGVMQNPRHLVRRRGQEARLRCSPMKGHSHVYWYRQLPEEGLKFMVYLQKENIIDESGMPKERFSAEFPKEGPSILRIQQVVRGDSAAYFCASSPTGLTDTQYFGPGTRLTVL.

This clonotype was recorded at least ten times. This chain joins TRBV11-2 and TRBJ2-7, with D possibly being TRBD2 (5 bases). Germline V gene sequence: CDR1 SGHAT, CDR2 FQNNGV. This CDR3 has 15 amino acids. V dropped 5 bases and J dropped 3 bases, with 17 bases sitting between them. The CDR3 spells CASSPPGVLIYEQYF. DNA for the CDR3: TGTGCCAGCAGCCCGCCCGGGGTTCTCATCTACGAGCAGTACTTC.

CDR3 protein: CAWAANSPLHF. CDR3 nucleotide sequence: TGTGCCTGGGCCGCTAATTCACCCCTCCACTTT. This sequence joins TRBV30 and TRBJ1-6; D remains unclear. CDR3 length equals 11 residues. Per the germline V gene, CDR1 is GTSNPN and CDR2 is SVGIG (reference sequence). The germline V and J ends were trimmed by 5 bases and 6 bases, with 5 bases remaining between them.

The CDR3 DNA sequence: TGCAGTGCCGAGGGACAGCTGGACATTCAGTACTTC. Amino acid sequence: CSAEGQLDIQYF. V gene TRBV20-1 combines with J gene TRBJ2-4; 7 nucleotides line up with TRBD1. The germline V gene encodes CDR1 DFQATT and CDR2 SNEGSKA (reference sequence). The CDR3 spans 12 residues. V shed 6 bases, J shed 8 bases, and the junction held 7 bases outside the gene matches.

This clonotype was counted ten times or more. The rearrangement joins TRBV30 to TRBJ2-3; D is uncertain. V was pared by 2 bases and J by 4 bases, with 4 bases between. Germline CDR1 GTSNPN, CDR2 SVGIG (reference sequence). The CDR3 runs 11 residues. This chain's CDR3 is CAWSRSDTQYF. The CDR3 nucleotides are TGTGCCTGGAGTAGGTCAGATACGCAGTATTTT.

This clonotype appeared many times. V is TRBV12-3 or TRBV12-4 and J is TRBJ2-7; D gene ambiguous. V dropped 9 bases and J dropped 6 bases, with 15 bases sitting between them. The CDR3 totals 12 residues. CDR3 bases: TGTGCCAGTAGCCCCCCATCGTCCGAGCAGTACTTC. It translates to CASSPPSSEQYF.